This T cell receptor beta chain was sequenced during a study of blood T cell repertoires in COVID-19. Germline CDR1 LNHDA, CDR2 SQIVND (reference sequence). The CDR3 sequence is 17 residues long. Trimming stripped 7 bases from V and 6 bases from J, with 24 bases between. Original processing notes: Reference gene primer amplification in the assay estimated nucleated cell counts. The repertoire was sequenced with immunoSEQ multiplex PCR; TCRdb's copy has only in-frame clones and lacks some. V and J calls and clone size are as listed in that table; D and trimming were resolved from the DNA. The repertoire consists of a few hundred thousand clones, with about 85% occurring once and the leading ten covering 6.5% to 8.5%. Participant age was roughly 18 to 100 years, and participants resided in 24 US areas. Assignments of participants to cohorts depended upon their own reported clinical history. What the recovered Cohort 3 donors had was two negative PCRs, clearance, or symptom resolution.

Sequencing was carried out using PBMCs or T cells enriched from blood (not recorded which). The chain recombines TRBV19 with TRBJ1-4; a weak D match, TRBD1 (5 bases). The clonotype originates from a woman aged 60-75 years who had recovered from COVID-19. CDR3 in DNA: TGTGCCAGTATAGCATCTCTCTTCGACAGCCCCTATGAAAAACTGTTTTTT. Amino acid sequence: CASIASLFDSPYEKLFF.